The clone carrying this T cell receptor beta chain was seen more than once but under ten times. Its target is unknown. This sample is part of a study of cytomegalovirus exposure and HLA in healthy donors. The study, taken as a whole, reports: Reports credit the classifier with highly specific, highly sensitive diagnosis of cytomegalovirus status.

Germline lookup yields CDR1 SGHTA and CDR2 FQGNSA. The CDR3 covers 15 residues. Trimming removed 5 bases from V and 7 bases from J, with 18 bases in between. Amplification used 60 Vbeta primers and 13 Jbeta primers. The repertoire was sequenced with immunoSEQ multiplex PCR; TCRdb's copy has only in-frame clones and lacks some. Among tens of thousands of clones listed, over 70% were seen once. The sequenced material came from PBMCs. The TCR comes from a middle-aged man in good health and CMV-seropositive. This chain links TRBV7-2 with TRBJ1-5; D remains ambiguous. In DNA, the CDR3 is TGTGCCAGCAGCCGCGGGTTACAGTCGGGCCAGCCCCAGCATTTT. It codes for CASSRGLQSGQPQHF. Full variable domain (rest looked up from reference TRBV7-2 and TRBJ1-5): GAGVSQSPSNKVTEKGKDVELRCDPISGHTALYWYRQSLGQGLEFLIYFQGNSAPDKSGLPSDRFSAERTGGSVSTLTIQRTQQEDSAVYLCASSRGLQSGQPQHFGDGTRLSIL.